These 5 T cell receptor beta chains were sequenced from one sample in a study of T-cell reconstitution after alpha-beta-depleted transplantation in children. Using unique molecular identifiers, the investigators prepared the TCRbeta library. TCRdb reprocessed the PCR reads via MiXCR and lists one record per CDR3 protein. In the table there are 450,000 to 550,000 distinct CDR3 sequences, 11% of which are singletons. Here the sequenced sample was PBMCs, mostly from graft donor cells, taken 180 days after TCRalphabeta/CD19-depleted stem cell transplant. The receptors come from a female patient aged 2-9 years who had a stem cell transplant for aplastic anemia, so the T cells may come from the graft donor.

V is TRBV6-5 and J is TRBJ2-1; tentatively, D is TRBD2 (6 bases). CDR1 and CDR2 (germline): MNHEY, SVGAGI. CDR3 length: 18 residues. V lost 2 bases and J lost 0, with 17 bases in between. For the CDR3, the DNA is TGTGCCAGCAGTTACCGGGTTAGCGGCACGAACTCCTACAATGAGCAGTTCTTC. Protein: CASSYRVSGTNSYNEQFF.

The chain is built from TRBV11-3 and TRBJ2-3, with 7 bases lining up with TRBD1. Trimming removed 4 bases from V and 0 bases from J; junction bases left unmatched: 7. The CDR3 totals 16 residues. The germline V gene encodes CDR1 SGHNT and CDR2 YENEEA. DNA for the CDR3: TGTGCCAGCAGCTCAGGGACAGACTACAGCACAGATACGCAGTATTTT. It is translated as CASSSGTDYSTDTQYF.

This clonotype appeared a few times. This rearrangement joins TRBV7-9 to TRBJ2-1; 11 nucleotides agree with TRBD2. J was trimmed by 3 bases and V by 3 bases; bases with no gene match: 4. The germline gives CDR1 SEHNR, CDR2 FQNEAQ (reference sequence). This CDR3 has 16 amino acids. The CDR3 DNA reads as TGTGCCAGCAGCTTGCTAGCGGGAGGCCTCTACAATGAGCAGTTCTTC. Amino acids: CASSLLAGGLYNEQFF.

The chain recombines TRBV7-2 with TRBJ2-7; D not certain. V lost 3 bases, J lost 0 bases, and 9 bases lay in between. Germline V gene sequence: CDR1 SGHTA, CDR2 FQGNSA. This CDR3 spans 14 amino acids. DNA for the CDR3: TGTGCCAGCAGCTTTGAGAGAAACTCCTACGAGCAGTACTTC. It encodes CASSFERNSYEQYF.

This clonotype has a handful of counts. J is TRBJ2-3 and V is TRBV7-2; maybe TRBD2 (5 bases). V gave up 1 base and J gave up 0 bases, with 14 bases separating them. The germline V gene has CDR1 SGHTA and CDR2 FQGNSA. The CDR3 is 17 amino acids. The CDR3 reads CASSLVYGRRSTDTQYF. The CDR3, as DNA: TGTGCCAGCAGCTTAGTATACGGGCGGAGGAGCACAGATACGCAGTATTTT.